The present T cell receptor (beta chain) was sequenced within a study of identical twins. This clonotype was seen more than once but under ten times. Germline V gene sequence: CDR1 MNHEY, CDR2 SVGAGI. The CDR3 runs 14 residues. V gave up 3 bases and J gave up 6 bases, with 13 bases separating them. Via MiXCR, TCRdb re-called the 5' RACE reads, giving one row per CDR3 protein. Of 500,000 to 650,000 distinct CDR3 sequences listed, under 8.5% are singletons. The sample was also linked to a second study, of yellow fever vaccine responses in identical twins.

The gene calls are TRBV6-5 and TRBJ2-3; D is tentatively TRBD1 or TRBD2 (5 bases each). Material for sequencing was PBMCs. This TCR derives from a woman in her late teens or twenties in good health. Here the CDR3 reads CASSYPSGADTQYF. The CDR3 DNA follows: TGTGCCAGCAGTTATCCGTCCGGGGCTGATACGCAGTATTTT.